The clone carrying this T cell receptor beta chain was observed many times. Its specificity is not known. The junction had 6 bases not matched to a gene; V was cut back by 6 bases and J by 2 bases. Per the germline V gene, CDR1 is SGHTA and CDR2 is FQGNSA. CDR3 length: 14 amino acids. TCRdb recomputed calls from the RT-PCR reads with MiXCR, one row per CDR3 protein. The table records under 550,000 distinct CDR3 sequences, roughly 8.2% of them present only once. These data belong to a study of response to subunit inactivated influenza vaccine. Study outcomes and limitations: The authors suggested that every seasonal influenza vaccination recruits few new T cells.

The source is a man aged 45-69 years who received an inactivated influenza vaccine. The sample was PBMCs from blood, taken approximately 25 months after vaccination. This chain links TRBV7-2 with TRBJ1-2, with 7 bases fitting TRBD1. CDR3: CASSSGTENYGYTF. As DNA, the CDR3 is TGTGCCAGCAGTTCCGGGACAGAGAACTATGGCTACACCTTC.